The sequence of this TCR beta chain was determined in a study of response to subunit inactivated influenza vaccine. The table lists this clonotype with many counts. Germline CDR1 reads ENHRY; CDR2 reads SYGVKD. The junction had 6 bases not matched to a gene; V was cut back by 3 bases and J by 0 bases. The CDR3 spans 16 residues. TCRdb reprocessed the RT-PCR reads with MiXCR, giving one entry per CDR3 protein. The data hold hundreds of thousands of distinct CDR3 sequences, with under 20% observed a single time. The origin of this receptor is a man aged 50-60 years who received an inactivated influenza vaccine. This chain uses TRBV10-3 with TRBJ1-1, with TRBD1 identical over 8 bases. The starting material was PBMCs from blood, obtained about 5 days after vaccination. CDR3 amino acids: CAISEGQGRVNTEAFF. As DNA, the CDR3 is TGTGCCATCAGTGAAGGACAGGGAAGGGTGAACACTGAAGCTTTCTTT.